The rows below give T cell receptor beta chains drawn from one sample of a study of STAT5B mutations in CD4+ large granular lymphocyte leukemia. Profiling relied on immunoSEQ multiplex PCR, and the TCRdb table lists in-frame clones only, not all of them. This sample carries about 21,000 clones, 70% of them seen once, and the ten largest clones take approximately 30%. Sequenced material: CD4+ T cells from blood buffy coats. These receptors originate from a human donor in good health. Each CDR3 is given with its conserved first and last residue. A D gene is named only where the DNA matches it firmly. The size field is filled for only some rows; it gives once, few, many or a size class.

TRBV29-1	few	.	TRBJ1-1	14	CSVEDGGGNTEAFF	TGCAGCGTTGAAGACGGGGGTGGGAACACTGAAGCTTTCTTT
TRBV12-5	.	.	TRBJ2-5	13	CASGLDTEETQYF	TGTGCTAGTGGTTTGGACACTGAAGAGACCCAGTACTTC
TRBV7-9	few	.	TRBJ2-7	15	CASSLDRVGSYEQYF	TGTGCCAGCAGCTTAGATCGCGTCGGCTCCTACGAGCAGTACTTC
TRBV6-1	.	.	TRBJ2-7	13	CASIPPGLYEQYF	TGTGCCAGCATCCCCCCGGGGCTCTACGAGCAGTACTTC
TRBV11-2	.	TRBD1	TRBJ1-4	16	CASSLGTGWNNEKLFF	TGTGCCAGCAGCTTAGGGACAGGCTGGAATAATGAAAAACTGTTTTTT
TRBV28	.	.	TRBJ1-4	14	CASSLEGTNEKLFF	TGTGCCAGCAGTTTGGAGGGAACTAATGAAAAACTGTTTTTT
TRBV29-1	.	.	TRBJ1-1	11	CSVEGDTEAFF	TGCAGCGTTGAAGGGGACACTGAAGCTTTCTTT
TRBV11-3	few	TRBD2	TRBJ2-7	16	CASSLSGTSGIYEQYF	TGTGCCAGCAGCTTATCCGGGACTAGCGGGATCTACGAGCAGTACTTC
TRBV11-2	.	TRBD1	TRBJ1-4	16	CASSPQWTGPNEKLFF	TGTGCCAGCAGCCCGCAATGGACAGGACCTAATGAAAAACTGTTTTTT
TRBV9	few	.	TRBJ2-7	12	CASSTPSYEQYF	TGTGCCAGCAGCACTCCTTCCTACGAGCAGTACTTC
TRBV4-3	.	TRBD1	TRBJ2-5	15	CASSPRDREGETQYF	TGCGCCAGCAGCCCCCGGGACAGGGAAGGGGAGACCCAGTACTTC
TRBV5-4	once	.	TRBJ2-1	13	CASNGGSYNEQFF	TGTGCTAGCAACGGGGGTTCCTACAATGAGCAGTTCTTC
TRBV6-6	.	.	TRBJ1-2	15	CASTPGLLGDYGYTF	TGTGCCAGTACTCCGGGACTTTTAGGGGACTATGGCTACACCTTC
TRBV10-1	.	.	TRBJ2-2	15	CASSEALGASGELFF	TGCGCCAGCAGTGAGGCTTTGGGCGCTTCCGGGGAGCTGTTTTTT
TRBV10-2	.	.	TRBJ2-7	14	CASSDRRRAYEQYF	TGCGCCAGCAGTGATCGCCGGAGGGCCTACGAGCAGTACTTC
TRBV10-1	.	TRBD1	TRBJ2-7	15	CASSELGQGGHEQYF	TGCGCCAGCAGTGAGCTGGGACAGGGGGGCCACGAGCAGTACTTC
TRBV6-6	.	.	TRBJ2-7	14	CASGLGGGSYEQYF	TGTGCCAGCGGCCTCGGGGGCGGGAGCTACGAGCAGTACTTC
TRBV5-1	.	TRBD1	TRBJ2-1	13	CASSGTGSNEQFF	TGCGCCAGCAGCGGGACAGGGTCCAATGAGCAGTTCTTC
TRBV10-1	.	.	TRBJ2-3	15	CASSDGGMSTDTQYF	TGCGCCAGCAGTGATGGGGGGATGAGCACAGATACGCAGTATTTT
TRBV5-6	few	.	TRBJ1-1	14	CASSLDLGGMEAFF	TGTGCCAGCAGCTTGGATTTGGGAGGAATGGAAGCTTTCTTT
TRBV5-1	.	.	TRBJ2-7	13	CASRVAGAYEQYF	TGCGCCAGCAGGGTGGCAGGGGCCTACGAGCAGTACTTC
TRBV18	once	.	TRBJ1-2	13	CASSTGTDYGYTF	TGTGCCAGCTCAACAGGGACCGACTATGGCTACACCTTC
TRBV14	few	.	TRBJ2-5	14	CASSLGLGFEIQYF	TGTGCCAGCAGCCTGGGGCTTGGGTTTGAGATCCAGTACTTC
TRBV18	.	.	TRBJ2-1	13	CASSPTRVNEQFF	TGTGCCAGCTCACCCACGAGGGTGAATGAGCAGTTCTTC
TRBV10-3	.	TRBD2	TRBJ2-3	16	CAISDKRGGATDTQYF	TGTGCCATCAGTGATAAGCGGGGGGGCGCCACAGATACGCAGTATTTT
TRBV19	few	.	TRBJ1-1	19	CASSIRRGGSRGVSAEAFF	TGTGCCAGTAGTATTAGGAGGGGGGGATCTAGGGGCGTCAGCGCTGAAGCTTTCTTT
TRBV2	.	.	TRBJ2-3	17	CASERRGALLGTDTQYF	TGTGCCAGCGAGAGACGGGGGGCCTTATTGGGGACAGATACGCAGTATTTT
TRBV2	.	TRBD2	TRBJ2-1	12	CASSEKRAGEFF	TGTGCCAGCAGTGAAAAGAGGGCGGGAGAGTTCTTC